Shown below are 30 T cell receptor beta chains from a single sample sequenced in a study of response to subunit inactivated influenza vaccine (dated by TCRdb to the late 2010s). Preparation of the library involved RT-PCR. The run used an Illumina HiSeq 2500. TCRdb ran its own pipeline on the public reads, namely fastp trimming at Q25 and MiXCR clone calling, and kept in-frame beta chains. Rows with a matching CDR3 protein are joined into one entry that keeps the most common DNA and genes. This sample holds around 250,000 distinct CDR3 sequences; less than 15% were observed only once. The top ten clonotypes cover about 7.8% of the sample. The sample here was non-naive T cells sorted from PBMCs, taken 14 to 15 days before vaccination. The sample's cell subset or site label is to be understood as: memory T cell fraction. These receptors were taken from a man aged 50 to 59 who received an inactivated influenza vaccine. Donor details come from another sample of the same person, matched by shared clones.

The CDR3 is CSASLAGGSYQETQYF. The CDR3 nucleotides read TGCAGTGCTAGTCTGGCGGGGGGGAGTTACCAAGAGACCCAGTACTTC. The chain joins TRBV20-1 to TRBJ2-5; 9 bases fit TRBD2. The CDR3 consists of 16 residues. The germline CDR1 and CDR2 sequences are DFQATT and SNEGSKA (reference sequence). With V trimmed by 3 bases and J by 0 bases, 8 bases remained unmatched.

The chain links TRBV29-1 to TRBJ1-1; 7 bases line up with TRBD1. V lost 5 bases, J lost 0 bases, and 3 bases stayed unmatched. This CDR3 is 13 amino acids long. The germline gives CDR1 SQVTM, CDR2 ANQGSEA. CDR3 nucleotides: TGCAGCGTTAGACAGGGAATGAACACTGAAGCTTTCTTT. Translation gives CSVRQGMNTEAFF.

This clonotype was detected ten times or more. V usage is TRBV4-2 and J usage is TRBJ1-1, with TRBD1 identical over 8 bases. From germline, CDR1 is LGHNA and CDR2 YNFKEQ. This CDR3 is 15 amino acids long. The V segment lost 4 bases and the J segment 5 bases; nucleotides outside the gene matches: 9. CDR3 sequence reads: CASSPLWTGKTEAFF. CDR3 DNA sequence: TGTGCCAGCAGCCCTCTCTGGACAGGGAAGACTGAAGCTTTCTTT.

This sequence joins TRBV5-1 and TRBJ1-1, with D possibly matching TRBD1 (5 bases). The germline V gene encodes CDR1 SGHRS and CDR2 YFSETQ. CDR3 length equals 13 residues. With 1 base removed from V and 3 bases from J, the gap between germline ends came to 7 bases. The CDR3 DNA sequence: TGCGCCAGCAGCTTGTCCAGGGACACTGAAGCTTTCTTT. Its protein is CASSLSRDTEAFF.

In this sample, this clonotype turned up a few times. The chain combines TRBV6-5 with TRBJ1-1; possibly TRBD1 for D (5 bases). The germline gives CDR1 MNHEY, CDR2 SVGAGI. Between the trimmed V and J ends, which lost 2 bases and 9 bases, there was a span of 16 bases. The CDR3 loop spans 14 amino acids. CDR3 sequence (DNA): TGTGCCAGCAGTTACCGTGGGGACGGGAGGCAAGCTTTCTTT. This translates into CASSYRGDGRQAFF.

The chain carries TRBV9 and TRBJ2-3; D is ambiguous. Germline values: CDR1 SGDLS, CDR2 YYNGEE. Deletions cut 2 bases from V and 1 base from J, with 11 bases between. The CDR3 contains 15 residues. The CDR3 coding sequence is TGTGCCAGCAGCGTCGCGAATGACGGCACAGATACGCAGTATTTT. It translates to CASSVANDGTDTQYF.

This clonotype was counted many times. This rearrangement joins TRBV7-9 to TRBJ2-5, with D unclear. Germline V CDR1 and CDR2: SEHNR, FQNEAQ (reference sequence). The V end was cut by 5 bases, the J end by 4 bases, with 5 bases between. The CDR3 covers 11 residues. The chain's CDR3 is CASSPAETQYF. Written as DNA, the CDR3 is TGTGCCAGCAGCCCAGCAGAGACCCAGTACTTC.

This chain links TRBV2 with TRBJ2-7, with a possible D match to TRBD1 (6 bases). With 5 bases removed from V and 0 bases from J, the gap between germline ends came to 14 bases. The CDR3 length is 15 residues. Germline V gives CDR1 SNHLY, CDR2 FYNNEI. The CDR3 DNA reads TGTGCCAGCAGTCCCGGGACACTATACTCCTACGAGCAGTACTTC. This translates into CASSPGTLYSYEQYF. Complete variable domain (other parts from reference TRBV2 and TRBJ2-7): EPEVTQTPSHQVTQMGQEVILRCVPISNHLYFYWYRQILGQKVEFLVSFYNNEISEKSEIFDDQFSVERPDGSNFTLKIRSTKLEDSAMYFCASSPGTLYSYEQYFGPGTRLTVT.

This clonotype has a count of ten or more. This sequence joins TRBV29-1 and TRBJ1-1; TRBD1 matches at 10 bases. CDR1 SQVTM and CDR2 ANQGSEA come from the germline V gene. The CDR3 contains 12 residues. The trim removed 6 bases at V and 11 bases at J, leaving 9 bases unmatched. CDR3 bases: TGCAGCGTGAACCGACAGGGGGCTCGGGCTTTCTTT. Encoded protein: CSVNRQGARAFF.

The rearrangement links TRBV5-1 to TRBJ2-1; TRBD2 aligns across 7 bases. V lost 0 bases and J lost 4; bases outside the gene matches: 10. This CDR3 spans 17 amino acids. In germline, CDR1 is SGHRS, CDR2 YFSETQ. The CDR3 loop is CASSLAGRGGLYNEQFF. The CDR3 DNA reads TGCGCCAGCAGCTTGGCGGGGAGGGGAGGACTTTACAATGAGCAGTTCTTC.

J is TRBJ1-2 and V is TRBV7-9; 7 nucleotides line up with TRBD1. The germline gives CDR1 SEHNR, CDR2 FQNEAQ (reference sequence). Trimming took 4 bases from V and 3 from J; bases not matched to a gene: 14. This CDR3 spans 17 amino acids. The CDR3 region has the DNA TGTGCCAGCAGCTCCAGATATCCGGGACAGATTTACTATGGCTACACCTTC. Its protein is CASSSRYPGQIYYGYTF.

This clonotype was observed a few times. A much larger clone is a single base away; this may be a read error. The rearrangement joins TRBV9 to TRBJ2-2; 10 bases map to TRBD2. Germline V gene data show CDR1 as SGDLS and CDR2 as YYNGEE. V dropped 5 bases and J dropped 3; count of bases not matched to a gene: 1. This CDR3 has 14 amino acids. The CDR3 sequence is CASRLAGHTGELFF. The CDR3 DNA sequence: TGTGCCAGCAGACTAGCGGGGCACACCGGGGAGCTGTTTTTT.

This clonotype has more than one count but fewer than ten. The rearrangement uses TRBV2 and TRBJ1-6; 8 bases map to TRBD1. Germline loops: CDR1 SNHLY, CDR2 FYNNEI. J was trimmed by 5 bases and V by 2 bases; bases with no gene match: 5. The CDR3 runs to 16 residues. The CDR3 protein is CASSELQGVDNSPLHF. The CDR3, as DNA: TGTGCCAGCAGTGAACTACAGGGGGTGGATAATTCACCCCTCCACTTT.

This clonotype was observed a few times. The chain has TRBV28 and TRBJ2-2; 11 nucleotides agree with TRBD2. The CDR3 length is 16 residues. J gave up 5 bases and V 5 bases, and 7 bases lay outside the gene matches. Germline values: CDR1 MDHEN, CDR2 SYDVKM. The CDR3 region has the DNA TGTGCCAGCAGTCCGATACTAGCGGGAGTTACCGGGGAGCTGTTTTTT. Its protein product is CASSPILAGVTGELFF.

The chain couples TRBV24-1 to TRBJ2-3; TRBD2 matches at 10 bases. Unmatched junction bases numbered 5, after V lost 6 bases and J lost 3 bases. The CDR3 sequence is 15 residues long. The germline gives CDR1 KGHDR, CDR2 SFDVKD. The CDR3 is CATSRAGGTTDTQYF. CDR3 nucleotides: TGTGCCACCAGTCGAGCGGGGGGGACTACAGATACGCAGTATTTT.

The genes are TRBV10-1 and TRBJ2-1; 11 bases agree with TRBD2. The CDR3 spans 15 residues. The germline V gene has CDR1 WNHNN and CDR2 SYGVQD (reference sequence). V shed 2 bases, J shed 8 bases, and the junction held 5 bases outside the gene matches. CDR3 in DNA: TGCGCCAGCAGTGAGCTAGCGGGGGGAGTCGATGAGCAGTTCTTC. This codes for CASSELAGGVDEQFF.

This chain uses TRBV9 with TRBJ1-4, with D unresolved. Germline values: CDR1 SGDLS, CDR2 YYNGEE. The CDR3 extends over 14 amino acids. V was pared by 4 bases and J by 3 bases, with 10 bases between. Here the CDR3 DNA reads TGTGCCAGCAGCTCAGGAGGAGCTAATGAAAAACTGTTTTTT. Protein sequence: CASSSGGANEKLFF.

CDR3 bases: TGTGCCAGCAGCTATGGGGTTGATGAGCAGTTCTTC. It codes for CASSYGVDEQFF. The chain is built from TRBV5-6 and TRBJ2-1, with no clear D. Germline lookup yields CDR1 SGHDT and CDR2 YYEEEE. Trimming removed 3 bases at V and 8 bases at J, with 9 bases between. The CDR3 covers 12 residues.

The J gene is TRBJ1-6, the V gene TRBV18; TRBD1 agrees at 9 bases. Germline CDR1 is KGHSH and CDR2 is LQKENI. The trim removed 6 bases at V and 6 bases at J, leaving 6 bases unmatched. The CDR3 consists of 15 residues. The chain's CDR3 is CASSSQGQGNSPLHF. CDR3 DNA sequence: TGTGCCAGCTCCTCCCAGGGACAGGGTAATTCACCCCTCCACTTT.

This clonotype was found a few times. This rearrangement joins TRBV20-1 to TRBJ1-4; 8 bases map to TRBD1. With V trimmed by 6 bases and J by 7 bases, 7 bases remained unmatched. Germline V gene data show CDR1 as DFQATT and CDR2 as SNEGSKA (reference sequence). The CDR3 consists of 13 residues. CDR3 nucleotide sequence: TGCAGTGCCCACGACAGGGGAAGTGAAAAACTGTTTTTT. Its translation: CSAHDRGSEKLFF.

This clonotype was counted ten times or more. The chain employs TRBV12-3 or TRBV12-4 and TRBJ1-2, with D unresolved. The CDR3 spans 12 residues. Trimming pared 4 bases from V and 8 bases from J, leaving 11 bases between. The CDR3 DNA follows: TGTGCCAGCAGTTCATACGGGCCCGGCTACACCTTC. It yields the protein CASSSYGPGYTF.

The genes are TRBV12-3 or TRBV12-4 and TRBJ2-1; 8 bases agree with TRBD2. Trimming removed 10 bases from V and 0 bases from J; junction bases left unmatched: 8. CDR3 length: 15 residues. The CDR3 sequence is CAIRDRGGSYNEQFF. The CDR3 bases are TGTGCCATCAGGGACCGGGGGGGCTCCTACAATGAGCAGTTCTTC.

There are a few counts of this clonotype. The genes are TRBV7-8 and TRBJ2-3; 7 bases map to TRBD1. With V trimmed by 5 bases and J by 0 bases, 11 bases remained unmatched. Germline loops: CDR1 SGHVS, CDR2 FQNEAQ. This CDR3 is 17 amino acids long. The CDR3 sequence: CASSGDRYYYSTDTQYF. In nucleotides, the CDR3 is TGTGCCAGCAGCGGGGACAGATACTACTATAGCACAGATACGCAGTATTTT.

This clonotype appeared many times. This rearrangement joins TRBV11-2 to TRBJ2-5, with TRBD1 as a possible D gene (5 bases). The germline gives CDR1 SGHAT, CDR2 FQNNGV. The V end lost 5 bases, the J end lost 4 bases, and 11 bases lay between the germline ends. CDR3 length: 13 residues. For the CDR3, the DNA is TGTGCCAGCAGCCAAGGGGCACGAGAGACCCAGTACTTC. It is translated as CASSQGARETQYF.

Concerning this clonotype: The conserved final phenylalanine or tryptophan is absent from the CDR3, which likely points to a read error. This chain links TRBV12-3 or TRBV12-4 with TRBJ2-1; D ambiguous. The CDR3 sequence is 15 residues long. Deletions cut 3 bases from V and 2 bases from J, with 11 bases between. The CDR3 DNA is TGTGCCAGCAGTTTCTGGGCGGCCCCCTACAATGAGCAGTTCCTC. Amino acids: CASSFWAAPYNEQFL.

This clonotype was seen a few times. The V call is TRBV28, the J call TRBJ2-4; 9 nucleotides match TRBD1. The CDR3 totals 15 residues. Germline V gene lookup returns CDR1 MDHEN and CDR2 SYDVKM. Trimming cost V 6 bases and J 1 base; bases outside gene matches: 4. CDR3 nucleotides: TGTGCCAGCAGCCTAGGACAGGGGGCCAAAAACATTCAGTACTTC. Translating it yields CASSLGQGAKNIQYF. Drawing the rest from reference TRBV28 and TRBJ2-4, the complete variable domain is DVKVTQSSRYLVKRTGEKVFLECVQDMDHENMFWYRQDPGLGLRLIYFSYDVKMKEKGDIPEGYSVSREKKERFSLILESASTNQTSMYLCASSLGQGAKNIQYFGAGTRLSVL.

The chain links TRBV2 to TRBJ1-6; D not resolved. Trimming removed 10 bases at V and 10 bases at J, with 20 bases between. The germline CDR1 and CDR2 sequences are SNHLY and FYNNEI. This CDR3 contains 14 residues. In DNA, the CDR3 is TGTGCCACCCAAGGGTTGGGAGGAGAGTCACCCCTCCACTTT. As protein: CATQGLGGESPLHF.

The chain links TRBV7-2 to TRBJ2-1; D not resolved. CDR1 SGHTA and CDR2 FQGNSA come from the germline V gene. The CDR3 runs 15 residues. V shed 6 bases and J shed 2 bases, with 14 bases lying between them. For the CDR3, the DNA is TGTGCCAGCAGACCCCGACTTGTGCCCTACAATGAGCAGTTCTTC. This codes for CASRPRLVPYNEQFF.

This clonotype has just a few counts. This chain links TRBV4-3 with TRBJ2-3; unclear D gene. Germline V lookup: CDR1 LGHNA, CDR2 YSLEER. V was pared by 0 bases and J by 0 bases, with 10 bases between. This CDR3 is built from 16 residues. The CDR3, as DNA: TGCGCCAGCAGCCAAGATCGTGGATTTAGCACAGATACGCAGTATTTT. Encoded protein: CASSQDRGFSTDTQYF.

The chain carries TRBV7-2 and TRBJ2-7; the match to TRBD2 covers 8 bases. V shed 1 base, J shed 6 bases, and the junction held 8 bases outside the gene matches. Per the germline V gene, CDR1 is SGHTA and CDR2 is FQGNSA. The CDR3 contains 15 residues. The CDR3 region has the DNA TGTGCCAGCAGCTTAGTAGCGGGATCGAGGGGCGAGCAGTACTTC. Amino acids: CASSLVAGSRGEQYF.